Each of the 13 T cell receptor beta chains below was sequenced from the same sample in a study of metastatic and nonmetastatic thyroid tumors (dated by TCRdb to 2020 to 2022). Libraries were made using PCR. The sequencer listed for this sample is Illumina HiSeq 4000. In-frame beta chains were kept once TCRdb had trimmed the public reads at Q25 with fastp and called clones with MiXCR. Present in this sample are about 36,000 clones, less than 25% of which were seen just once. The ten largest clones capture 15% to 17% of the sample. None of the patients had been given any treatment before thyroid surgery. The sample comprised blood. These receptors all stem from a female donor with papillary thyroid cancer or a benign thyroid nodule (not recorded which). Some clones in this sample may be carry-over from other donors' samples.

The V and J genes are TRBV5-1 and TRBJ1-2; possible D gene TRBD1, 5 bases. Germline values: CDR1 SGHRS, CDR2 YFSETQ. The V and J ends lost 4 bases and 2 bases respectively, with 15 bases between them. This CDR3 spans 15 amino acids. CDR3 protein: CASSPAGPTNYGYTF. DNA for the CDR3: TGCGCCAGCAGCCCGGCGGGACCTACAAACTATGGCTACACCTTC.

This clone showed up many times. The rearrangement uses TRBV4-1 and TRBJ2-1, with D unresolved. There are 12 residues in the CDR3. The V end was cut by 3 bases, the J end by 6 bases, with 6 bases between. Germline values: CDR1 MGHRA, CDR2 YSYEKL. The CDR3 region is CASSQEVNEQFF. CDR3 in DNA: TGCGCCAGCAGCCAGGAAGTCAATGAGCAGTTCTTC.

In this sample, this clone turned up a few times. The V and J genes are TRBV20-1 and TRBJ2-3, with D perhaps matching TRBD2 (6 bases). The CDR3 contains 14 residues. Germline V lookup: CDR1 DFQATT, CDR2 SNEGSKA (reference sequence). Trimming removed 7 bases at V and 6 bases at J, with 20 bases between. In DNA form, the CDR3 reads TGCAGTGGGGCGGGATCCCGAACACTCGATACGCAGTATTTT. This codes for CSGAGSRTLDTQYF.

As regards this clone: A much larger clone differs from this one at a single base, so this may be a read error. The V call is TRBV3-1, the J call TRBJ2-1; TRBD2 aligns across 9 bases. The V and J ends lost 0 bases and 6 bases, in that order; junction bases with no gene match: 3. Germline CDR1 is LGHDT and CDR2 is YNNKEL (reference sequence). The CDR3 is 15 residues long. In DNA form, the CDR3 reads TGTGCCAGCAGCCAAGACGTGACTAGCGGCAATGAGCAGTTCTTC. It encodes CASSQDVTSGNEQFF.

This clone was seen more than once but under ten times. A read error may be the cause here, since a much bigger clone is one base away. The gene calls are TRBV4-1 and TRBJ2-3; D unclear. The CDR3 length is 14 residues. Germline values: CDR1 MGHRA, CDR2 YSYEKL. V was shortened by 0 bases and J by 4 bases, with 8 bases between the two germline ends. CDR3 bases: TGCGCCAGCAGCCAAGAACAAACTTCAGATACGCAGTATTTT. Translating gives CASSQEQTSDTQYF.

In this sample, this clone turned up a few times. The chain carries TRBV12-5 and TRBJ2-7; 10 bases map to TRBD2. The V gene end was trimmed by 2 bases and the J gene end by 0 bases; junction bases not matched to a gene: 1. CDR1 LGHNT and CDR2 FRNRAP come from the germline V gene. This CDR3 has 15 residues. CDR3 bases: TGTGCTAGTGGTTTGCCTAGCGGGAGCTCCTACGAGCAGTACTTC. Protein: CASGLPSGSSYEQYF.

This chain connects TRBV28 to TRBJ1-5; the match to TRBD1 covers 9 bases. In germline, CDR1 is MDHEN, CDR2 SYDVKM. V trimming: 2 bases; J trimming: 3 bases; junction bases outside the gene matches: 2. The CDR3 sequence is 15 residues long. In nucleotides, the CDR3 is TGTGCCAGCAGTTTAGGGGACAGGGACAATCAGCCCCAGCATTTT. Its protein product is CASSLGDRDNQPQHF.

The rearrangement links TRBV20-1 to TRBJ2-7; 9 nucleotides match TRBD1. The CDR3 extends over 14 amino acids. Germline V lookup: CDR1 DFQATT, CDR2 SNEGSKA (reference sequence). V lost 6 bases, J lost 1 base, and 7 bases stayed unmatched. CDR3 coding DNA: TGCAGTGCCGAGGGGACAGGGCCATCCTACGAGCAGTACTTC. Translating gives CSAEGTGPSYEQYF.

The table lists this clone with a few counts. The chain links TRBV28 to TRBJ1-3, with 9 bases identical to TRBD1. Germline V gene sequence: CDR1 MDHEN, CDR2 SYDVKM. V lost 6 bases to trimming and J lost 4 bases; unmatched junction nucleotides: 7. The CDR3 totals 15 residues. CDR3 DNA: TGTGCCAGCAGCCCACAGGGGGCGGGCGGAAACACCATATATTTT. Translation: CASSPQGAGGNTIYF.

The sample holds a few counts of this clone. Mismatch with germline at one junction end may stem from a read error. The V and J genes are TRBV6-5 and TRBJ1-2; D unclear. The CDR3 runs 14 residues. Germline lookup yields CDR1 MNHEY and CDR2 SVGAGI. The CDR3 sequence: CASSLHVPNYGYTF. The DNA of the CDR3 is TGTGCTAGCAGTCTACATGTTCCTAACTATGGCTACACCTTC.

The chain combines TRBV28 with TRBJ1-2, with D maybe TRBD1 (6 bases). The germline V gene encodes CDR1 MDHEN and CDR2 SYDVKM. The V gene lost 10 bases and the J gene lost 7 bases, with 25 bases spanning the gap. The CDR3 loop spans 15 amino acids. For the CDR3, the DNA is TGTGCCACAAGGACAGCCTCTACTACCAGGGGTGGCTACACCTTC. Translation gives CATRTASTTRGGYTF.

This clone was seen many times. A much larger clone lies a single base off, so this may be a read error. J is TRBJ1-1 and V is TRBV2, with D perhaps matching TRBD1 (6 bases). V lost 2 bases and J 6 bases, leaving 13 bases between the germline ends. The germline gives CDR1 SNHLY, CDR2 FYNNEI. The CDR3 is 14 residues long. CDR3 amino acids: CASSERRGSAEAFF. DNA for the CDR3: TGTGCCAGCAGTGAAAGGAGGGGGAGTGCTGAAGCTTTCTTT.

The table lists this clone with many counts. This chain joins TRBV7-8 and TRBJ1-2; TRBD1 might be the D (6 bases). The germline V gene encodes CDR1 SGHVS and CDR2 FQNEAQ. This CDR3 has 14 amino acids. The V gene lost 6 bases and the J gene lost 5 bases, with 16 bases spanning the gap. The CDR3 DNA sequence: TGTGCCAGCAGTACCGGGACAACCCTTTATGGCTACACCTTC. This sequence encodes CASSTGTTLYGYTF. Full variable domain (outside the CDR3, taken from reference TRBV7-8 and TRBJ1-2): GAGVSQSPRYKVAKRGQDVALRCDPISGHVSLFWYQQALGQGPEFLTYFQNEAQLDKSGLPSDRFFAERPEGSVSTLKIQRTQQEDSAVYLCASSTGTTLYGYTFGSGTRLTVV.